This T cell receptor beta chain was recovered during a study of cytomegalovirus exposure and HLA in healthy donors (dated by TCRdb to the late 2010s). Some background on the complete study: An earlier analysis of about 560 of the donors reported approximately 260 Gb of sequence data and 100 million to 120 million unique TCR beta sequences obtained from about 179 million T cells. Approximately 300 gigabases of sequencing data and tens of millions of unique TCR sequences were included in an early release covering around 600 HLA-typed donors. Among the roughly 400 genotyped donors, around 81% belonged to the genetic ancestry cluster associated with self-reported Caucasian donors. The study was designed to test whether signatures of past pathogen exposure could be identified by cataloging public T cell receptors. Using immunosequencing, the study profiled T cell repertoires from 666 subjects and related those repertoires to cytomegalovirus serostatus. In addition to the first cohort of 650 to 750 subjects, a separate validation cohort of approximately 120 different subjects was used. The study combined high-throughput TCR immunosequencing, statistical association of individual TCRs with disease status, and machine learning to predict cytomegalovirus infection status. To study patterns of TCR occurrence, a later analysis re-analyzed previously published TCR beta repertoires from 550 to 800 donors and added high-resolution HLA genotyping. Rather than drawing on any new phenotypic data, the later analysis identified candidate immune exposures from TCR beta sequences and the way those sequences occurred across donors. An earlier analysis of roughly 600 of the donors used high-throughput TCR beta sequencing to judge whether each TCR beta V gene segment behaved as functional or pseudogenic. Donor age, sex, ethnicity and CMV serostatus were collected together with the repertoire data. A later genetic analysis used genome-wide SNP genotypes for about 60% of the roughly 700 donors, treating that subset as a discovery cohort. Every discovery cohort repertoire had been produced on one sequencing platform. HLA typing covered class I and class II loci at four-digit resolution. Typing coverage differed by locus: A, B, C, DRB1 and DQB1 were typed in about 629-640 donors, DQA1 in 500 to 550, DPA1 in some 610, and DPB1 in 400 to 490. Because of strong linkage in the cohort, a handful of DR-DQ haplotypes were treated as single units for association and clustering. Among some 400 genotyped donors of the cohort, an average of around 240,000 unique TCR beta nucleotide sequences were sequenced per donor, around 20% of them non-productive.

The method was the immunoSEQ multiplex PCR assay. For the multiplex PCR, a mixture combining 60 forward primers for TCR Vbeta segments and 13 reverse primers for TCR Jbeta segments was used. A multiplex PCR assay on genomic DNA amplified the CDR3 region of rearranged TCR beta genes. On the Illumina HiSeq System, the amplified TCR beta libraries were sequenced as 87-base-pair reads. The published analysis was carried out like this. In a later analysis, tens of millions of unique TCR beta chains were counted across the 500 to 850 repertoires, and around 10 million of these chains were shared by at least two donors. To remove PCR and sequencing errors, raw reads were error-corrected and collapsed into unique sequences using a nearest-neighbor algorithm that merged closely related sequences. V, D and J gene segments were assigned by aligning CDR3 sequences to IMGT reference sequences. Each retained sequence needed at least a six-nucleotide match to both a V gene segment and a J gene segment. Rearrangements were classified as productive when the CDR3 lacked stop codons and remained in frame with V and J, and all other rearrangements were classified as non-productive. Following IMGT convention, CDR3 was defined as the stretch from the second conserved V-encoded cysteine up to the conserved J-encoded phenylalanine. Sequences without an unambiguous match to a single V gene segment were excluded from the earlier analysis of 450 to 650 of the donors. An earlier analysis of just under 600 of the donors called V segments functional above 56.7% productive rearrangements and segregating when the between-donor standard deviation exceeded 5%. A statistical classification framework was developed to diagnose cytomegalovirus status using the catalog of TCR beta chain sequences. In a later analysis, V and J genes were assigned by comparing TCR nucleotide sequences against IMGT/GENE-DB human TR gene sequences. Using the TCRdist pipeline, a later analysis assigned CDR3 sequences along with most-parsimonious VDJ recombination scenarios. In a later analysis, each TCR beta chain was defined by its CDR3 amino acid sequence together with its V-gene family, and reads lacking a unique V-gene family were excluded. To address suspected cross-contamination and a sequencing artifact, a later analysis removed under 600 highly shared, low-generation-probability nucleotide sequences. A later analysis calculated a clonal expansion index for each public chain from normalized within-repertoire ranks of inferred template counts. In a later analysis, generation probabilities were computed using a VDJ recombination model fitted to out-of-frame rearrangements, and the results were checked against IGoR. In a later analysis, TCR-TCR, TCR-HLA and TCR-CMV co-occurrence was scored with hypergeometric tests, and a repertoire-size bias correction was applied to TCR pairs. To estimate false discovery rates, a later analysis permuted the HLA or CMV assignments 20 times. In a later analysis, co-occurring TCRs were grouped using DBSCAN, with TCRdist sequence similarity added in when clustering inside HLA-allele-positive subsets. Repertoires with fewer than 30,000 or more than 120,000 public chains, plus five repertoires with anomalous nucleotide sharing, were excluded from co-occurrence clustering. As stored in TCRdb, this immuneACCESS dataset retains in-frame rearrangements with V and J assigned. A fraction of the clones does not appear; measured against another copy, unresolved V genes explain less than half of the discrepancy, and the remainder lacks a known reason. The V and J calls and clone size were taken over from that table, and D and trimming were inferred from the DNA. The sample table holds some 150,000 clones, of which around 77% were seen once. The ten biggest clones cover roughly 3% of the sample.

The CDR3 starts with the cysteine, ends with the phenylalanine, and has 16 residues. Only the CDR3 portion is preserved as DNA: 48 bases, with reading frame beginning at the first base. Sequences MGHRA (CDR1) and YSYEKL (CDR2) are obtained from the germline V gene. V and J are trimmed by 1 base and 4 bases, and the gene matches miss 5 bases of the junction. Points on this clone: It has no known antigen specificity. The record has no base qualities; no much larger clone is one base away.

Overall study results and their limits: Linkage disequilibrium might explain the correlated functional status among segregating V segments, but an unknown experimental factor could not be excluded. For the cohort, immune exposure information was limited to CMV serostatus. An earlier analysis of around 500 of the donors showed that most TCR beta V segments appeared in productive rearrangements either about 87% or about 30% of the time, which broadly matched IMGT annotations. In the study, about 150 TCR beta chains were listed as associated with cytomegalovirus. Around 16 rarely observed V segments, including chromosome 9 orphons, were excluded from the earlier analysis of several hundred of the donors because counts were too low. At a false discovery rate of 0.05, a later analysis linked 16,951 TCR beta sequences to specific HLA alleles. Presence/absence analyses assumed roughly uniform sequencing depth across donors, an assumption that may not hold. According to a later genetic analysis, donors in an Asian-associated ancestry cluster had fewer N-insertions in productive TCRs than the approximately 670-donor mean. A further reported finding was that TCR beta sequences accurately predicted the HLA-A and HLA-B alleles for most subjects in the first cohort. According to a later analysis, most CMV-associated TCR beta chains appeared to be HLA-restricted, and the HLA associations seemed to be driven largely by CMV exposure. In a later analysis, HLA-associated TCR beta chains showed more clonal expansion and lower generation probabilities than non-associated chains that were equally common. Some IMGT-functional V segments, including TRBV6-2 and TRBV6-3, could not be told apart with the 87-base-pair reads, so those segments were excluded. Cytomegalovirus status was reported to be diagnosed by the classifier with high specificity and sensitivity in both the original and validation cohorts. In a later analysis, several top co-occurrence clusters were reported to appear linked to parvovirus B19, influenza, CMV and Epstein-Barr virus. Three of the identified cytomegalovirus-associated TCR beta chains were confirmed in vitro to be specific for cytomegalovirus antigens. An association between a missense DCLRE1C variant and V-gene and J-gene trimming of TCR beta chains was found in a later genetic analysis and replicated in an independent cohort. According to a later analysis, TCR association rates differed among HLA loci, with DRB1 alleles showing the most associated TCRs and HLA-C alleles showing the fewest. The cohort was sequenced for TCR beta chains only, and without alpha or paired-chain data the features that could be detected were limited. According to the authors, the approach could potentially be generalized to other disease states and immunological phenotypes. Strong co-occurrence of HLA alleles, especially DR and DQ, made assigning TCR associations to individual alleles difficult. A group of highly shared sequence variants was considered likely to be a technical artifact of the sequencing pipeline. Because some donors lacked HLA typing at each locus, the association tests relied only on the typed subset. Most TCR sequences were observed very rarely across donors, whereas some public TCRs were present in many individuals.

In total, approximately 700 healthy bone marrow donors made up the cohort. At the time of sampling, every cohort member was nominally healthy, though immune exposures that went unrecorded were likely present. The donor was CMV seronegative and was included in the group of about 350 seronegative cohort members. A peripheral blood sample was provided by each donor, and peripheral blood mononuclear cells were used for TCR beta sequencing. The Qiagen DNeasy Blood Extraction Kit was used to extract genomic DNA from the blood cell samples. The sequence links TRBV4-1 to TRBJ1-5; TRBD1 lines up with 9 middle nucleotides. The TCR was taken from a female donor in good health and CMV-seronegative. The sample consisted of PBMCs. CDR3 region: CASSQVGQGKNQPQHF. The DNA sequence is TGCGCCAGCAGCCAAGTCGGACAGGGGAAAAATCAGCCCCAGCATTTT.